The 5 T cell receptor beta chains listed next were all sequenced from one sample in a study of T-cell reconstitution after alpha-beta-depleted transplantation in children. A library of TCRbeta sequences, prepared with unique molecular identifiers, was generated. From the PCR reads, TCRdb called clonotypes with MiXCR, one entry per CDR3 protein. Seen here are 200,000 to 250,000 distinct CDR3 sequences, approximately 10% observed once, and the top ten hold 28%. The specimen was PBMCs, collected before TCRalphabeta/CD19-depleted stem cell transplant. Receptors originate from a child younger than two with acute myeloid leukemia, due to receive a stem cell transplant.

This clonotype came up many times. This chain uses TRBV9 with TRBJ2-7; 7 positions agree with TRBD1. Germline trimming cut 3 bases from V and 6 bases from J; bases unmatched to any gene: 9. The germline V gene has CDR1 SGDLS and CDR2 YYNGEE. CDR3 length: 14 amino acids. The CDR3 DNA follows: TGTGCCAGCAGCGGCCGGGACAGTCTACTCGAGCAGTACTTC. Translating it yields CASSGRDSLLEQYF.

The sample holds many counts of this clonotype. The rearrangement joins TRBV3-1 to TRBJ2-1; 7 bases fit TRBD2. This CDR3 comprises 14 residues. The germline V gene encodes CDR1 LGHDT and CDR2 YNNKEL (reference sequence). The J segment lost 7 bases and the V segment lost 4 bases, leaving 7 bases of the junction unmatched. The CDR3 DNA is TGTGCCAGCAGCCCTGGGTCTAGCGGTAATGAGCAGTTCTTC. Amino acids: CASSPGSSGNEQFF.

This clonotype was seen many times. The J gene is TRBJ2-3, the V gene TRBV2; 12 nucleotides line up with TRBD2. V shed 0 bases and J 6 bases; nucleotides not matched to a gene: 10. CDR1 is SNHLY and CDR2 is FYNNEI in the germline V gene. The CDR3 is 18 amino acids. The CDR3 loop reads CASSEALRLAGVGDTQYF. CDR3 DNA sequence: TGTGCCAGCAGTGAAGCGCTTCGACTAGCGGGAGTAGGGGATACGCAGTATTTT.

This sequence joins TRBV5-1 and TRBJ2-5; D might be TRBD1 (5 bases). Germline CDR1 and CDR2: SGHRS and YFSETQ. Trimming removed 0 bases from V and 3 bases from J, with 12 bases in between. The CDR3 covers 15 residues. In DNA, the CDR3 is TGCGCCAGCAGCTTGGGGGCGACAGATAAAGAGACCCAGTACTTC. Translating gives CASSLGATDKETQYF.

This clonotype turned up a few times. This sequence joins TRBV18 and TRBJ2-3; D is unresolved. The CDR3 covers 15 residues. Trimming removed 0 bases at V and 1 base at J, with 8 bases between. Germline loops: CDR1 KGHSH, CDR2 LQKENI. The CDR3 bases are TGTGCCAGCTCACCACCTCAGCGCCGCACAGATACGCAGTATTTT. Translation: CASSPPQRRTDTQYF. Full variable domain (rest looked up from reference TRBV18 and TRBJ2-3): NAGVMQNPRHLVRRRGQEARLRCSPMKGHSHVYWYRQLPEEGLKFMVYLQKENIIDESGMPKERFSAEFPKEGPSILRIQQVVRGDSAAYFCASSPPQRRTDTQYFGPGTRLTVL.